This TCR beta chain was profiled in a study of T cells in localized non-small cell lung cancer. Findings of the study overall: Detection in adjacent lung was observed for a median around 50 of the top 100 tumor clones.

The protocol was immunoSEQ multiplex PCR, while the TCRdb copy is restricted to in-frame clones and leaves out a portion. The sample includes 20,000 to 30,000 clones, 75% to 90% seen only once; the top ten take 4.5% to 7%. As concerns this clone: Its antigen remains unknown.

The germline gives CDR1 SGHTA, CDR2 FQGNSA. V gave up 2 bases and J gave up 0 bases, with 10 bases separating them. The CDR3 consists of 15 residues. The TCR comes from a male donor aged 60 or older with stage II squamous cell lung carcinoma. The V gene is TRBV7-2, the J gene TRBJ1-1; D ambiguous. Specimen: peripheral blood, collected before any cancer treatment. This CDR3 reads CASSLKRGLNTEAFF. In DNA form, the CDR3 reads TGTGCCAGCAGCTTAAAGCGGGGTCTGAACACTGAAGCTTTCTTT.